Listed below are T cell receptor beta chains from one sample, sequenced in a study of blood T cell repertoires in COVID-19. Generated by immunoSEQ multiplex PCR, the TCRdb table keeps only in-frame clones and is missing some. The sample gives over 120,000 clones, over 70% of which show up once; 40% to 55% is in the top ten. Sequenced input: peripheral blood. These receptors all come from a human donor in a cohort sampled during active COVID-19. The CDR3 runs from the conserved cysteine through the conserved F or W. The order of the fields is D gene, V gene, clone size, J gene, CDR3 DNA, CDR3 protein. The D gene is left open where the match is weak. For some rows the clone size is stated as once, few or many, or as a class when expanded; others skip it.

d_gene: TRBD1; v_gene: TRBV12-5; abundance: -; j_gene: TRBJ2-2; CDR3nt: TGTGCTAGTGCCAGACAGGGGACGAACACCGGGGAGCTGTTTTTT; CDR3aa: CASARQGTNTGELFF
d_gene: -; v_gene: TRBV7-6; abundance: -; j_gene: TRBJ1-6; CDR3nt: TGTGCCAGCAGCGTCGCCAGATATTCACCCCTCCACTTT; CDR3aa: CASSVARYSPLHF
d_gene: TRBD2; v_gene: TRBV11-2; abundance: once; j_gene: TRBJ2-2; CDR3nt: TGTGCCAGCAGCTTAGGCTATAGCGGGGGGGCCGTCACCGGGGAGCTGTTTTTT; CDR3aa: CASSLGYSGGAVTGELFF
d_gene: -; v_gene: TRBV12-3/TRBV12-4; abundance: -; j_gene: TRBJ2-1; CDR3nt: TGTGCCAGCAGTCTCCGGGACTTGCAGTTCTTC; CDR3aa: CASSLRDLQFF
d_gene: -; v_gene: TRBV19; abundance: -; j_gene: TRBJ2-3; CDR3nt: TGTGCCAGTTATGACCCAGGGACTTACGGAGATACGCAGTATTTT; CDR3aa: CASYDPGTYGDTQYF
d_gene: TRBD1; v_gene: TRBV5-1; abundance: once; j_gene: TRBJ1-2; CDR3nt: TGCGCCAGCAGCTATCAGGGGGACGTTTACTATGGCTACACCTTC; CDR3aa: CASSYQGDVYYGYTF
d_gene: TRBD1; v_gene: TRBV2; abundance: -; j_gene: TRBJ2-3; CDR3nt: TGTGCCAGCAGTAAAGTGGGGACAGGGGGCGAAGGCACAGATACGCAGTATTTT; CDR3aa: CASSKVGTGGEGTDTQYF
d_gene: TRBD1; v_gene: TRBV2; abundance: -; j_gene: TRBJ1-4; CDR3nt: TGTGCCAGCGATCCGGGACAGGGGATTAATGAAAAACTGTTTTTT; CDR3aa: CASDPGQGINEKLFF
d_gene: TRBD1; v_gene: TRBV7-8; abundance: -; j_gene: TRBJ1-2; CDR3nt: TGTGCCAGCGGAAACCACAGGGGCGGCGGCTACACCTTC; CDR3aa: CASGNHRGGGYTF
d_gene: TRBD2; v_gene: TRBV5-1; abundance: -; j_gene: TRBJ2-5; CDR3nt: TGCGCCAGCAGCTCCGGACTAGCGGGGGGGCTTTTGGAGACCCAGTACTTC; CDR3aa: CASSSGLAGGLLETQYF
d_gene: -; v_gene: TRBV29-1; abundance: once; j_gene: TRBJ2-1; CDR3nt: TGCAGCGCCAGGGATTGGAGGGGCAATGAGCAGTTCTTC; CDR3aa: CSARDWRGNEQFF
d_gene: TRBD1; v_gene: TRBV27; abundance: many; j_gene: TRBJ1-2; CDR3nt: TGTGCCAGTTCTTTGGGACAGGGAAACTATGGCTACACCTTC; CDR3aa: CASSLGQGNYGYTF
d_gene: TRBD2; v_gene: TRBV6-4; abundance: -; j_gene: TRBJ2-2; CDR3nt: TGTGCCAGCAGTCCGGGGACTAGCGGTAACACCGGGGAGCTGTTTTTT; CDR3aa: CASSPGTSGNTGELFF
d_gene: -; v_gene: TRBV5-1; abundance: -; j_gene: TRBJ1-2; CDR3nt: TGCGCCAGCAGCTTAGAGGGGGGGACTGGCTACACCTTC; CDR3aa: CASSLEGGTGYTF
d_gene: -; v_gene: TRBV6-5; abundance: -; j_gene: TRBJ1-6; CDR3nt: TGTGCCAGCAGTTACACGGACATGGGTAATTCACCCCTCCACTTT; CDR3aa: CASSYTDMGNSPLHF
d_gene: TRBD1; v_gene: TRBV7-9; abundance: once; j_gene: TRBJ1-1; CDR3nt: TGTGCCAGCAGCCGAACAGGGGTGGACACTGAAGCTTTCTTT; CDR3aa: CASSRTGVDTEAFF
d_gene: -; v_gene: TRBV21-1; abundance: -; j_gene: TRBJ1-2; CDR3nt: TGTGCCAGCACAACCGGGGACAGAATCAACTATGGCTACACCTTC; CDR3aa: CASTTGDRINYGYTF
d_gene: -; v_gene: TRBV5-4; abundance: -; j_gene: TRBJ2-7; CDR3nt: TGTGCCAGCAGCTGGTGGGGAGGCGAGCAGTACTTC; CDR3aa: CASSWWGGEQYF
d_gene: TRBD2; v_gene: TRBV9; abundance: -; j_gene: TRBJ2-1; CDR3nt: TGTGCCAGCAGCGCGCCGCAGCGGGAGGGCCCATACAATGAGCAGTTCTTC; CDR3aa: CASSAPQREGPYNEQFF
d_gene: TRBD1; v_gene: TRBV6-5; abundance: -; j_gene: TRBJ1-5; CDR3nt: TGTGCCAGCAGCAGGGGGCGGGATCAGCCCCAGCATTTT; CDR3aa: CASSRGRDQPQHF
d_gene: TRBD1; v_gene: TRBV12-3/TRBV12-4; abundance: -; j_gene: TRBJ1-2; CDR3nt: TGTGCCAGCAGTCAGACAGGGATCTATGGCTACACCTTC; CDR3aa: CASSQTGIYGYTF
d_gene: -; v_gene: TRBV7-3; abundance: -; j_gene: TRBJ1-1; CDR3nt: TGTGCCAGCAGCCCCCAGGTAGGGAACACTGAAGCTTTCTTT; CDR3aa: CASSPQVGNTEAFF
d_gene: -; v_gene: TRBV6-6; abundance: -; j_gene: TRBJ1-3; CDR3nt: TGTGCCAGCAGTTCAGGGGGAAACACCATATATTTT; CDR3aa: CASSSGGNTIYF
d_gene: -; v_gene: TRBV7-2; abundance: -; j_gene: TRBJ1-5; CDR3nt: TGTGCCAGCAGCTTAAGCACGAGATATCAGCCCCAGCATTTT; CDR3aa: CASSLSTRYQPQHF
d_gene: -; v_gene: TRBV4-3; abundance: -; j_gene: TRBJ1-4; CDR3nt: TGCGCCAGCAGCCAAATAGGGGATGGAAAACTGTTTTTT; CDR3aa: CASSQIGDGKLFF
d_gene: -; v_gene: TRBV6-5; abundance: -; j_gene: TRBJ2-5; CDR3nt: TGTGCCAGCAGTCGGGACTTCCAAGAGACCCAGTACTTC; CDR3aa: CASSRDFQETQYF
d_gene: -; v_gene: TRBV7-2; abundance: once; j_gene: TRBJ1-1; CDR3nt: TGTGCCAGCAGCTCCGCCACATGGGCGCCCACTGAAGCTTTCTTT; CDR3aa: CASSSATWAPTEAFF
d_gene: TRBD1; v_gene: TRBV19; abundance: -; j_gene: TRBJ1-4; CDR3nt: TGTGCCAGTAGTAGCGGACAGGGCTCAACTAATGAAAAACTGTTTTTT; CDR3aa: CASSSGQGSTNEKLFF
d_gene: -; v_gene: TRBV7-2; abundance: -; j_gene: TRBJ1-2; CDR3nt: TGTGCCAGCAGCTCGGAGGGTTATGGCTACACCTTC; CDR3aa: CASSSEGYGYTF
d_gene: -; v_gene: TRBV24-1; abundance: -; j_gene: TRBJ1-2; CDR3nt: TGTGCCACCAGTGGAGACGACAGCGAGACCTATGGCTACACCTTC; CDR3aa: CATSGDDSETYGYTF
d_gene: -; v_gene: TRBV6-2/TRBV6-3; abundance: -; j_gene: TRBJ1-1; CDR3nt: TGTGCCAGCAGCCTCGGGCGGGGCGGCAGGATTGAAGCTTTCTTT; CDR3aa: CASSLGRGGRIEAFF
d_gene: -; v_gene: TRBV5-1; abundance: -; j_gene: TRBJ1-1; CDR3nt: TGCGCCAGCAGCTTACAGGGTGGCGGGAACACTGAAGCTTTCTTT; CDR3aa: CASSLQGGGNTEAFF
d_gene: -; v_gene: TRBV5-1; abundance: -; j_gene: TRBJ1-1; CDR3nt: TGCGCCAGCAATAGTGAGTTTTCCGCTGAAGCTTTCTTT; CDR3aa: CASNSEFSAEAFF
d_gene: TRBD1; v_gene: TRBV5-1; abundance: -; j_gene: TRBJ1-5; CDR3nt: TGCGCCAGCAGCCTGGGACAGGGGGCTGAGCCCCAGCATTTT; CDR3aa: CASSLGQGAEPQHF
d_gene: TRBD1; v_gene: TRBV5-1; abundance: -; j_gene: TRBJ2-5; CDR3nt: TGCGCCAGCAGCTTGTGGCAGGGGGCAATCGAGACCCAGTACTTC; CDR3aa: CASSLWQGAIETQYF
d_gene: TRBD1; v_gene: TRBV7-8; abundance: -; j_gene: TRBJ1-5; CDR3nt: TGTGCCAGCAGATCGACAGGGGACGGCAATCAGCCCCAGCATTTT; CDR3aa: CASRSTGDGNQPQHF
d_gene: -; v_gene: TRBV3-1/TRBV3-2; abundance: -; j_gene: TRBJ2-7; CDR3nt: TGTGCCAGCAGCCAAGTGACTACGGGCGAGCAGTACTTC; CDR3aa: CASSQVTTGEQYF
d_gene: -; v_gene: TRBV7-2; abundance: -; j_gene: TRBJ1-6; CDR3nt: TGTGCCAGCAGCTTAGGACAGAGTTATAATTCACCCCTCCACTTT; CDR3aa: CASSLGQSYNSPLHF
d_gene: TRBD1; v_gene: TRBV7-2; abundance: -; j_gene: TRBJ2-5; CDR3nt: TGTGCCAGCAGCGCCCAGGGGGTCCAGATTAAAGAGACCCAGTACTTC; CDR3aa: CASSAQGVQIKETQYF
d_gene: -; v_gene: TRBV5-4; abundance: -; j_gene: TRBJ1-4; CDR3nt: TGTGCCAGCAGCTTGGGGTCTGACCCGAGGGATGGGAAACTGTTTTTT; CDR3aa: CASSLGSDPRDGKLFF
d_gene: -; v_gene: TRBV7-8; abundance: -; j_gene: TRBJ1-1; CDR3nt: TGTGCCAGCAGCTTAGATAGAACGACTGAAGCTTTCTTT; CDR3aa: CASSLDRTTEAFF
d_gene: -; v_gene: TRBV21-1; abundance: -; j_gene: TRBJ2-4; CDR3nt: TGTGCCAGCAGCAAAGCGGCACGGGGGGGCAAAAACATTCAGTACTTC; CDR3aa: CASSKAARGGKNIQYF
d_gene: -; v_gene: TRBV4-3; abundance: -; j_gene: TRBJ1-1; CDR3nt: TGCGCCAGCAGCCAAGGGTGGGGGGACACTGAAGCTTTCTTT; CDR3aa: CASSQGWGDTEAFF
d_gene: TRBD1; v_gene: TRBV11-3; abundance: -; j_gene: TRBJ1-6; CDR3nt: TGTGCCAGCAGCTTAGGTCAAGGGGGCTCACCCCTCCACTTT; CDR3aa: CASSLGQGGSPLHF
d_gene: -; v_gene: TRBV5-6; abundance: -; j_gene: TRBJ1-4; CDR3nt: TGTGCCAGCAGCCCCAGACAGGCTCTTAATGAGAAACTGTTTTTT; CDR3aa: CASSPRQALNEKLFF
d_gene: -; v_gene: TRBV6-6; abundance: -; j_gene: TRBJ1-2; CDR3nt: TGTGCCAGCAGACAAGGACAGCATGGCTACACCTTC; CDR3aa: CASRQGQHGYTF